This T cell receptor (beta chain) was recorded in a study of response to subunit inactivated influenza vaccine. Study findings and constraints: Every seasonal influenza vaccination brings in few new T cells, the authors suggested.

Trimming removed 6 bases at V and 3 bases at J, with 12 bases between. The CDR3 is made up of 13 amino acids. Germline assignment: CDR1 MNHNS and CDR2 SASEGT. TCRdb redid the calling of the RT-PCR reads with MiXCR, one entry per CDR3 protein. Here the sample spans about 800,000 distinct CDR3 sequences, approximately 21% being singletons. This clonotype occurred many times. Its specificity is not known. The sequence was collected from a man aged 45 to 65 who received an inactivated influenza vaccine. The material was PBMCs from blood, obtained roughly 5 days after vaccination. This rearrangement joins TRBV6-1 to TRBJ2-7; TRBD2 is a possible D gene (5 bases). The chain's CDR3 is CASSRDSNYEQYF. The CDR3 DNA reads as TGTGCCAGCAGCCGGGATTCCAACTACGAGCAGTACTTC.